This T cell receptor beta chain was documented in a study of T cell repertoires in cytomegalovirus infection. Study-level background: Researchers turned to recently identified HLA-C-restricted CMV epitopes as well as well-studied HLA-B-restricted ones. CMV infection and matching HLA type were both indicated by public TCR beta signatures.

Whole-study results and caveats: Public TCR beta family frequency separated CMV-and-HLA carriers, including in an independent cohort. CMV-specific TCR beta clonotypes restricted by HLA-C dominated the ex vivo response.

TCRdb used MiXCR to reprocess the reads, holding one entry per CDR3 protein. The table records under 500,000 distinct CDR3 sequences, approximately 42% of them present only once. The V end lost 3 bases, the J end lost 2 bases, and 21 bases lay between the germline ends. This CDR3 contains 18 residues. Note on this clonotype: Its antigen is not identified.

This chain links TRBV12-3 or TRBV12-4 with TRBJ2-3, with D perhaps matching TRBD1 or TRBD2 (5 bases each). The TCR sequence derives from a human donor in good health (CMV status not recorded). Some clones in this sample may be carry-over from other donors' samples. The sample in question was cultured PBMCs, obtained from culture after CMV antigen stimulation. The DNA for the CDR3 is TGTGCCAGCAGTTTGCCCGGCCCGAGATGGGGGAACACAGATACGCAGTATTTT. It translates to CASSLPGPRWGNTDTQYF.